This T cell receptor beta chain was documented in a study of T cells in Graves' hyperthyroidism and ophthalmopathy. V trimming: 3 bases; J trimming: 1 base; junction bases outside the gene matches: 6. In germline, CDR1 is MNHEY, CDR2 SMNVEV (reference sequence). The CDR3 consists of 16 residues. TCR beta CDR3 regions were amplified from RNA transcripts. With the HTBI primer set, the TCR CDR3 went through a first round of RT-PCR. TCRdb passed the multiplex PCR reads through MiXCR, listing each CDR3 protein once. The sample lists 600,000 or so distinct CDR3 sequences, 13% to 15% seen once, with approximately 13% in the top ten. This clonotype was seen a handful of times.

This receptor was obtained from a woman aged 50 to 65 with Graves' ophthalmopathy. V and J are TRBV27 and TRBJ2-1, with 7 bases matching TRBD2. Input material: blood. CDR3: CASSFSAGRSYNEQFF. The CDR3 DNA is TGTGCCAGCAGTTTCTCAGCGGGAAGGTCCTACAATGAGCAGTTCTTC.